This TCR beta chain was found in a study of regulatory T cells in long-lasting Graves disease. Germline V CDR1 and CDR2: WNHNN, SYGVQD (reference sequence). Losses at the gene ends were 6 bases for V and 0 bases for J; bases not matched to a gene: 3. The CDR3 sequence is 14 residues long. Remarks on this clonotype: What it binds is not known.

Construction of TCR beta libraries relied on iRepertoire HTBI primers and on Arm-PCR targeting CDR3 regions. TCRdb called the multiplex PCR reads again in MiXCR, with one record for every CDR3 protein. Altogether over 400,000 distinct CDR3 sequences are present, roughly 15% being singletons, with the ten largest covering about a sixth. Study results and caveats: Favoring TRBV28, TRBJ1-2 and TRBJ2-5 was a feature seen in persistent disease.

Documented time point: newly diagnosed GD, antithyroid drugs for less than 3 months. Scientists built the TCR library using RNA that was extracted from PBMCs. It was by American Thyroid Association guidelines that Graves' disease was diagnosed. This same sample was also taken into another study, of T cells in Graves' hyperthyroidism and ophthalmopathy. That report adds: Orbital computed tomography, thyroid ultrasound, serum thyroxine and TRAb, and clinical symptoms together informed the diagnoses. Model output signaled ophthalmopathy a median 6.5 months ahead of onset.

The sequenced sample was peripheral blood mononuclear cells (PBMCs), obtained at new diagnosis, from a patient treated with antithyroid drugs. The TCR comes from a woman aged 50 to 60 with Graves disease. The rearrangement links TRBV10-1 to TRBJ2-3; 7 bases line up with TRBD1. For the CDR3, the DNA is TGCGCCAGCAGCCGGGACAGCAGCACAGATACGCAGTATTTT. Its protein product is CASSRDSSTDTQYF.